The entry below describes one T cell receptor (beta chain). What it binds is unknown. V gave up 4 bases and J gave up 1 base, with 16 bases separating them. Germline values: CDR1 SGHAT, CDR2 FQNNGV. The CDR3 sequence is 16 residues long. 60 Vbeta and 13 Jbeta primers were used in PCR. The repertoire was sequenced with immunoSEQ multiplex PCR; TCRdb's copy has only in-frame clones and lacks some. The repertoire holds about 98,000 clones, with more than 60% as singletons. The data originate from a study of cytomegalovirus exposure and HLA in healthy donors. Study-level findings and limits: With later analysis, a missense DCLRE1C variant became linked to TCR beta V- and J-gene trimming.

The source of this sequence is a man aged 45-65 years in good health and CMV-seronegative. Sequences were obtained from PBMCs. This chain uses TRBV11-2 with TRBJ2-5; D unclear. The CDR3 spells CASSSSGRIFQETQYF. For the CDR3, the DNA is TGTGCCAGCAGCTCCTCCGGTCGTATATTCCAAGAGACCCAGTACTTC.